Listed below are T cell receptor beta chains from one sample, sequenced in a study of PD-1 blockade in classical Hodgkin lymphoma. Sequenced by immunoSEQ multiplex PCR; TCRdb stores in-frame clones only, minus some. Here the sample spans more than 140,000 clones, 78% being singletons. The sequencing used peripheral blood mononuclear cells (PBMCs), collected before the second cycle of nivolumab. These receptors all come from a human donor with classical Hodgkin lymphoma. The CDR3 runs from the conserved cysteine through the conserved F or W. D genes are given only for firm matches. Where a row states a size, it is once, few, many or the class of an expanded clone; other rows omit it.

clone size,J gene,V gene,D gene,CDR3 DNA,CDR3 protein
.,TRBJ2-3,TRBV6-4,TRBD2,TGTGCCAGCAGTGAAGCAGGGACTACCACAGATACGCAGTATTTT,CASSEAGTTTDTQYF
.,TRBJ1-3,TRBV2,.,TGTGCCAGCAGGGAGGAGTACTCTGGAAACACCATATATTTT,CASREEYSGNTIYF
.,TRBJ2-1,TRBV2,.,TGTGCCAGCAGTGATCCCAGGTACAATGAGCAGTTCTTC,CASSDPRYNEQFF
.,TRBJ2-3,TRBV18,.,TGTGCCAGCTCACCAGGCGGGGCCACAGATACGCAGTATTTT,CASSPGGATDTQYF
many,TRBJ2-7,TRBV4-1,.,TGCGCCAGCAGCCAAGATTCGCGGGGCCTGTCCTACGAGCAGTACTTC,CASSQDSRGLSYEQYF
.,TRBJ1-2,TRBV7-2,.,TGTGCCAGCAGCTTAGCGCCGGCAGTTTATGGCTACACCTTC,CASSLAPAVYGYTF
.,TRBJ2-5,TRBV4-1,TRBD1,TGCGCCAGCAGCCACCTCCCCGGCGGGACAGGGGGTCCGGAGACCCAGTACTTC,CASSHLPGGTGGPETQYF
.,TRBJ1-5,TRBV25-1,.,TGTGCCAGCAGTGAAGGAGAGTCGAGGGGCCCCAATCAGCCCCAGCATTTT,CASSEGESRGPNQPQHF
.,TRBJ2-2,TRBV7-6,TRBD2,TGTGCCAGCAACCACCTGGCGGGAGGGATCGGGGAGCTGTTTTTT,CASNHLAGGIGELFF
many,TRBJ2-1,TRBV7-3,TRBD2,TGTGCCAGCAGCCGCGGGCTAGCGGCTTACAATGAGCAGTTCTTC,CASSRGLAAYNEQFF
.,TRBJ2-1,TRBV7-3,.,TGTGCCAGCAGCCGGGTAGGGGGGAGTTTCCCCAATGAGCAGTTCTTC,CASSRVGGSFPNEQFF
.,TRBJ2-5,TRBV19,TRBD2,TGTGCCAGTAGTATAGGACTCAATAGCGGGGGCAAAGAGACCCAGTACTTC,CASSIGLNSGGKETQYF
.,TRBJ2-3,TRBV4-1,TRBD2,TGCGCCAGCAGCCAAGATTTGGGGGGGGGAACCACAGATACGCAGTATTTT,CASSQDLGGGTTDTQYF
.,TRBJ1-2,TRBV10-3,.,TGTGCCATCAGTCTCGGGAAAACCTATGGCTACACCTTC,CAISLGKTYGYTF
many,TRBJ1-5,TRBV19,.,TGTGCCAGTAGTATGCAGGGCAATCAGCCCCAGCATTTT,CASSMQGNQPQHF
once,TRBJ2-7,TRBV27,.,TGTGCCAGCAGTCCGTGGGAAGGGCTCTACGAGCAGTACTTC,CASSPWEGLYEQYF
.,TRBJ2-3,TRBV10-1,.,TGCGCCAGCAGTGACAGCCTTACGGATTCAGATACGCAGTATTTT,CASSDSLTDSDTQYF
once,TRBJ2-2,TRBV19,.,TGTGCCGGCGGGCAGGGAAATACCGGGGAGCTGTTTTTT,CAGGQGNTGELFF
.,TRBJ2-7,TRBV4-1,.,TGCGCCAGCAGCTCCTACACAGGCTACGAGCAGTACTTC,CASSSYTGYEQYF
.,TRBJ1-1,TRBV7-6,.,TGTGCCAGCAGCTTAACCAGGGATACTGAAGCTTTCTTT,CASSLTRDTEAFF
.,TRBJ1-2,TRBV18,.,TGTGCCAGCTCACCAGAGCAATGGGAGCAACTAGATGGCTACACCTTC,CASSPEQWEQLDGYTF
.,TRBJ2-3,TRBV29-1,TRBD1,TGCAGCGTTGATCCGGGACAGGGAGGAGATACGCAGTATTTT,CSVDPGQGGDTQYF
.,TRBJ2-7,TRBV5-6,TRBD1,TGTGCCAGCAGCTCCACCTCGGACAGGGGGCAGTACTTC,CASSSTSDRGQYF
few,TRBJ1-1,TRBV15,.,TGTGCCACCAGCAGCTTGGGCAGGGGCACTGAAGCTTTCTTT,CATSSLGRGTEAFF
.,TRBJ1-5,TRBV2,.,TGTGCCAGCAGTTTGCCGCGTAACGGCAGTCCCAATCAGCCCCAGCATTTT,CASSLPRNGSPNQPQHF
.,TRBJ2-7,TRBV4-2,TRBD2,TGTGCCAGCAGCTTCCACGCTAGCGGGGCTTTATACGAGCAGTACTTC,CASSFHASGALYEQYF
.,TRBJ1-3,TRBV6-6,.,TGTGCCAGCAGTACGGGTTACTCTGGAAACACCATATATTTT,CASSTGYSGNTIYF
.,TRBJ1-5,TRBV10-2,.,TGCGCCAGCAGTGACCGCAGGGATCAGCCCCAGCATTTT,CASSDRRDQPQHF
.,TRBJ1-2,TRBV6-1,.,TGTGCCAGCAGTGAGCTTCGATTTGGCTACACCTTC,CASSELRFGYTF
.,TRBJ1-2,TRBV5-6,TRBD1,TGTGCCAGCAGCTCGCCGGGACAGGGGTTCGGCTACACCTTC,CASSSPGQGFGYTF
.,TRBJ1-5,TRBV5-5,.,TGTGCCAGCAGCTTGGTAGGGGGAGCTGGCAATCAGCCCCAGCATTTT,CASSLVGGAGNQPQHF
.,TRBJ1-2,TRBV19,.,TGTGCCAGTAGTCCCCCCCAGGCAAGTGGAGGCTACACCTTC,CASSPPQASGGYTF
.,TRBJ1-4,TRBV6-5,.,TGTGCCAGCAGTTACTCGGGGGGGCGGGTTGAAAAACTGTTTTTT,CASSYSGGRVEKLFF
.,TRBJ1-2,TRBV11-1,TRBD1,TGTGCCAGCAGCTACGACAGGGTTAATGGCTACACCTTC,CASSYDRVNGYTF
.,TRBJ2-2,TRBV5-1,.,TGCGCCAGCAGCTTGGGGTCAGGAGGGTTCACCGGGGAGCTGTTTTTT,CASSLGSGGFTGELFF
.,TRBJ2-5,TRBV6-1,.,TGTGCCAGCAGTGAGGCGCAGGGGGGGGAGACCCAGTACTTC,CASSEAQGGETQYF
.,TRBJ2-2,TRBV19,.,TGTGCCAGTAGCCTAGGAGGGGCAGGGGATACCGGGGAGCTGTTTTTT,CASSLGGAGDTGELFF
.,TRBJ1-1,TRBV6-6,.,TGTGCCAGCAGTTCAGTACGGGTTGCTGAAGCTTTCTTT,CASSSVRVAEAFF
.,TRBJ1-3,TRBV28,TRBD1,TGTGCCAGCAGTTTATCGACAGGGGCTTCCTCTGGAAACACCATATATTTT,CASSLSTGASSGNTIYF
.,TRBJ1-5,TRBV19,.,TGTGCCAGTAGTACAGCCTATCAGCCCCAGCATTTT,CASSTAYQPQHF
.,TRBJ2-1,TRBV6-1,TRBD1,TGTGCCAGCAGTGAATCAGGGGGATACAATGAGCAGTTCTTC,CASSESGGYNEQFF
once,TRBJ1-2,TRBV10-3,.,TGTGCCATCAGTGAGGACGACTATGGCTACACCTTC,CAISEDDYGYTF
.,TRBJ2-5,TRBV6-5,.,TGTGCCAGCAGTACAGACAGTCGTCAGGGGACCCAGTACTTC,CASSTDSRQGTQYF
.,TRBJ2-1,TRBV4-1,.,TGCGCCAGCAGCCCACGGACTAGGGGGAATGAGCAGTTCTTC,CASSPRTRGNEQFF
.,TRBJ2-3,TRBV7-2,.,TGTGCCAGCAGCTTAGCAGTGGGGGCAGCAGATACGCAGTATTTT,CASSLAVGAADTQYF
.,TRBJ1-2,TRBV7-2,.,TGTGCCAGCAGCTTGACTAGGGTGAACTATGGCTACACCTTC,CASSLTRVNYGYTF
.,TRBJ2-7,TRBV5-6,TRBD2,TGTGCCAGCCGGATAGCGGGAGGTTACGAGCAGTACTTC,CASRIAGGYEQYF